These T cell receptor beta chains were read from a single sample in a study of spatial heterogeneity in lung cancer. MiXCR, applied by TCRdb to the 5' RACE reads, yields one record per CDR3 protein. The sample yields about 4,900 distinct CDR3 sequences, roughly 29% seen once. The sequences come from lung tumor tissue, collected at surgery. These receptors all stem from a female donor with early-stage non-small cell lung cancer. The CDR3 runs from the conserved cysteine through the conserved F or W. Each record gives: J gene, V gene, CDR3 protein.

J: TRBJ1-2; V: TRBV4-2; CDR3: CASTNPAGAYGYTF
J: TRBJ1-4; V: TRBV4-3; CDR3: CASSQEGQLLANEKLFF
J: TRBJ1-4; V: TRBV6-1; CDR3: CASRVEGLGEKLFF
J: TRBJ1-5; V: TRBV20-1; CDR3: CSAEKQGNQPQHF
J: TRBJ2-1; V: TRBV29-1; CDR3: CSAPLYNEQFF
J: TRBJ2-3; V: TRBV5-1; CDR3: CASSPGGGPDTQYF
J: TRBJ2-3; V: TRBV20-1; CDR3: CSASTAGTTGTDTQYF
J: TRBJ1-2; V: TRBV5-1; CDR3: CASSFQGTGYTF
J: TRBJ2-3; V: TRBV2; CDR3: CASSEALGRTDTQYF
J: TRBJ2-3; V: TRBV11-3; CDR3: CASSSGLRGGTDTQYF
J: TRBJ1-2; V: TRBV6-6; CDR3: CASTQRNLNDGYTF